The 15 T cell receptor beta chains below were found in one sample sequenced in a study of breast tumors, draining lymph nodes, adjacent tissues. Axillary draining lymph nodes of breast cancer patients supplied the node samples. TCRdb called the multiplex PCR reads again in MiXCR, with one record for every CDR3 protein. Found here are about 130,000 distinct CDR3 sequences, around 20% of them singletons; the top ten hold 2.2%. Source material: axillary lymph node tissue. The receptors come from a female donor with breast cancer. Some clones in this sample may be carry-over from other donors' samples.

As to this clonotype: An end of the junction does not agree with germline; a read error may underlie this. This sequence joins TRBV11-2 and TRBJ2-7; the D gene is possibly TRBD1 (6 bases). The CDR3 length is 14 residues. CDR1 is SGHAT and CDR2 is FQNNGV in the germline V gene. DNA for the CDR3: TGTGCCAGCAGCCCCGGGACAAGTACCTACGGGCAGTACTTC. Its protein product is CASSPGTSTYGQYF.

At least ten counts were recorded for this clonotype. The V and J genes are TRBV7-2 and TRBJ2-7, with 7 bases matching TRBD1. The CDR3 has 14 residues. CDR1 SGHTA and CDR2 FQGNSA come from the germline V gene. J lost 2 bases, V lost 5 bases, and 6 bases had no gene match. Here the CDR3 DNA reads TGTGCCAGCAGCCCAGGGGGACGACCCTACGAGCAGTACTTC. This translates into CASSPGGRPYEQYF.

This clonotype showed up many times. The chain has TRBV11-2 and TRBJ2-7; TRBD1 or TRBD2 may be the D gene (6 bases each). V shed 2 bases and J shed 1 base, with 15 bases lying between them. The length of the CDR3 is 16 residues. Germline CDR1 reads SGHAT; CDR2 reads FQNNGV. The CDR3 DNA reads as TGTGCCAGCAGCTTATGGGGGCAGGGGAGGTCCTACGAGCAGTACTTC. It encodes CASSLWGQGRSYEQYF.

This chain connects TRBV20-1 to TRBJ1-1; TRBD1 matches 7 bases. V gave up 5 bases and J gave up 3 bases; unmatched junction bases: 18. CDR3 length: 17 amino acids. Looked up from germline, CDR1 is DFQATT and CDR2 is SNEGSKA (reference sequence). DNA of the CDR3: TGCAGTGCTCCAAAGACAGGGAGGGTGGATGTGGACACTGAAGCTTTCTTT. Translation: CSAPKTGRVDVDTEAFF.

As for this clonotype: Being one base from a much bigger clone, this may be a read error. The chain couples TRBV9 to TRBJ1-5, with no clear D. CDR1 is SGDLS, CDR2 YYNGEE, per germline. The V and J ends lost 7 bases and 7 bases respectively, with 18 bases between them. There are 14 residues in the CDR3. This CDR3 reads CASGAQPTQQPQHF. The DNA of the CDR3 is TGTGCCAGCGGCGCTCAGCCTACCCAGCAGCCCCAGCATTTT.

For this clonotype: A much more abundant neighbour one base away suggests this may be a read error. The V gene is TRBV5-1, the J gene TRBJ2-7; possibly TRBD2 for D (5 bases). This CDR3 is 14 amino acids long. CDR1 and CDR2 (germline): SGHRS, YFSETQ. The CDR3 DNA reads as TGTGCCAGCAGCTTGGGTAGCGCCGGCTACGAGCAGTACTTC. Its protein product is CASSLGSAGYEQYF.

The chain has TRBV4-2 and TRBJ2-4, with D uncertain. The CDR3 spans 14 residues. Looked up from germline, CDR1 is LGHNA and CDR2 is YNFKEQ. The germline V and J ends were trimmed by 4 bases and 8 bases, with 15 bases remaining between them. For the CDR3, the DNA is TGTGCCAGCAGCCGTAGCACCTCCCGGGACATTCAGTACTTC. Translation: CASSRSTSRDIQYF.

The sample holds a few counts of this clonotype. The chain carries TRBV30 and TRBJ2-3, with D hard to call. This CDR3 has 13 amino acids. Germline V lookup: CDR1 GTSNPN, CDR2 SVGIG (reference sequence). The V gene lost 0 bases and the J gene lost 3 bases, with 7 bases spanning the gap. CDR3 residues: CAWSVWGTDTQYF. The DNA for the CDR3 is TGTGCCTGGAGTGTGTGGGGAACAGATACGCAGTATTTT.

Remarks on this clonotype: This may be a read error, as it is one base from a much larger clone. The chain carries TRBV30 and TRBJ1-2; 7 bases align to TRBD1. The CDR3 contains 13 residues. V was clipped by 0 bases and J by 4 bases; unmatched bases: 2. Germline V lookup: CDR1 GTSNPN, CDR2 SVGIG (reference sequence). CDR3 in amino acids: CAWSVQGSYGYTF. The CDR3 nucleotides are TGTGCCTGGAGTGTACAGGGGAGCTATGGCTACACCTTC.

This clonotype was observed a few times. The chain links TRBV20-1 to TRBJ1-1; D is possibly TRBD1 (5 bases). The CDR3 covers 13 residues. V lost 6 bases to trimming and J lost 0 bases, with 11 bases between them. Germline lookup yields CDR1 DFQATT and CDR2 SNEGSKA (reference sequence). CDR3 sequence (DNA): TGCAGTGCCATAGACAGATTGAACACTGAAGCTTTCTTT. Translation gives CSAIDRLNTEAFF.

The genes are TRBV27 and TRBJ2-1; 8 bases fit TRBD1. Germline CDR1 reads MNHEY; CDR2 reads SMNVEV (reference sequence). V was clipped by 5 bases and J by 5 bases; unmatched bases: 8. There are 15 residues in the CDR3. The DNA of the CDR3 is TGTGCCAGCAGTCCAAGGACAGGGACAAACAATGAGCAGTTCTTC. It is translated as CASSPRTGTNNEQFF.

This clonotype showed up just once. The final CDR3 position lacks the conserved phenylalanine or tryptophan, pointing to a likely read error. The chain couples TRBV6-2 or TRBV6-3 to TRBJ2-7; D perhaps matches TRBD2 (6 bases). The ends were cut back, 10 bases at V and 2 bases at J, with 15 bases in the middle. The CDR3 spans 13 residues. The germline V gene has CDR1 MNHEY and CDR2 SVGEGT. As DNA, the CDR3 is TGTGCCAACAGCATGGGACTGACCTACGAGCAGTACTCC. Protein sequence: CANSMGLTYEQYS.

This chain joins TRBV20-1 and TRBJ2-1, with a tentative D call TRBD2 (5 bases). Trimming took 0 bases from V and 12 from J, leaving 12 bases between them. Germline values: CDR1 DFQATT, CDR2 SNEGSKA (reference sequence). CDR3 length equals 12 residues. The CDR3 reads CSARDHSRGQFF. Here the CDR3 DNA reads TGCAGTGCTAGAGATCATAGTCGGGGGCAGTTCTTC.

The chain recombines TRBV29-1 with TRBJ1-4; 10 nucleotides match TRBD1. The germline V gene encodes CDR1 SQVTM and CDR2 ANQGSEA. The CDR3 consists of 14 residues. V was clipped by 7 bases and J by 10 bases; unmatched bases: 12. The CDR3 sequence: CSADTTGGGGKLFF. CDR3 DNA sequence: TGCAGCGCTGACACGACAGGGGGCGGTGGAAAACTGTTTTTT.

Ten or more counts support this clonotype. The chain links TRBV10-1 to TRBJ2-1; 7 bases align to TRBD1. CDR3 length equals 14 residues. V gave up 2 bases and J gave up 2 bases; unmatched junction bases: 0. Germline assignment: CDR1 WNHNN and CDR2 SYGVQD (reference sequence). The CDR3 coding sequence is TGCGCCAGCAGTGAGAGGGGGCCCTACAATGAGCAGTTCTTC. Translation: CASSERGPYNEQFF.